The 5 T cell receptor beta chains listed next were all sequenced from one sample in a study of tumor-infiltrating lymphocytes in primary liver carcinoma. Unsorted bulk tissue of about 19-33 mg yielded co-extracted RNA and DNA. cDNA specific to TCR beta was made from 500 ng of total RNA, with a constant-region primer employed for priming. Researchers made the TCR beta libraries by running three nested multiplex PCR rounds with slightly modified ARM-PCR. Researchers ran the first two PCR rounds for about 11 cycles each with TRBV1-TRBV30 forward primers and a C-beta reverse primer. MiXCR, run by TCRdb on the multiplex PCR reads, gives a single entry per CDR3 protein. The sample holds around 99,000 distinct CDR3 sequences, around 68% seen once. Sequencing used tumor-adjacent normal liver tissue. The receptors shown here come from a man aged 35 to 55 with primary liver carcinoma and hepatitis B virus infection.

This clonotype was observed many times. The chain uses TRBV6-1 and TRBJ1-6; unclear D gene. This CDR3 is built from 18 residues. In germline, CDR1 is MNHNS, CDR2 SASEGT. Between the trimmed V and J ends, which lost 6 bases and 0 bases, there was a span of 18 bases. The CDR3 sequence: CASRGPTGGRSYNSPLHF. CDR3 sequence (DNA): TGTGCCAGCAGGGGTCCGACGGGAGGTCGCTCCTATAATTCACCCCTCCACTTT.

To note about this clonotype: Because the CDR3 is missing its conserved closing phenylalanine or tryptophan, this is likely a read error. The genes are TRBV6-1 and TRBJ2-3, with 10 nucleotides matching TRBD2. The CDR3 totals 14 residues. Per germline, CDR1 MNHNS and CDR2 SASEGT. The junction had 8 bases not matched to a gene; V was cut back by 4 bases and J by 10 bases. The DNA of the CDR3 is TGTGCCAGCAGTGGGAGACTAGCGGGCGAAGCGCAGTATTCT. This translates into CASSGRLAGEAQYS.

On this clonotype: A single base separates this from a much larger clone, so it may be a read error. This rearrangement joins TRBV29-1 to TRBJ2-5; possible D gene TRBD1, 6 bases. The CDR3 length is 13 residues. The V gene lost 8 bases and the J gene lost 4 bases, with 17 bases spanning the gap. The V gene's germline CDR1 is SQVTM and CDR2 ANQGSEA. CDR3 residues: CSQRARGRETQYF. Here the CDR3 DNA reads TGCAGCCAGAGGGCTAGGGGGAGAGAGACCCAGTACTTC. Drawing the rest from reference TRBV29-1 and TRBJ2-5, the complete variable domain is SAVISQKPSRDICQRGTSLTIQCQVDSQVTMMFWYRQQPGQSLTLIATANQGSEATYESGFVIDKFPISRPNLTFSTLTVSNMSPEDSSIYLCSQRARGRETQYFGPGTRLLVL.

As regards this clonotype: Mismatch with germline at one junction end may stem from a read error. The chain recombines TRBV11-2 with TRBJ2-2, with TRBD2 identical over 7 bases. Germline V gene lookup returns CDR1 SGHAT and CDR2 FQNNGV. The CDR3 has 15 residues. CDR3 coding DNA: TGTGTCAGCAGCTTTACGCACGGAAAGAGCGGGGACCTGTTTTTT. Its translation: CVSSFTHGKSGDLFF.

As for this clonotype: No conserved phenylalanine or tryptophan ends this CDR3, so it is likely a read error. V usage is TRBV5-1 and J usage is TRBJ2-1; unclear D gene. Deletions cut 0 bases from V and 8 bases from J, with 6 bases between. Germline V gene lookup returns CDR1 SGHRS and CDR2 YFSETQ. There are 12 residues in the CDR3. CDR3 DNA sequence: TGCGCCAGCAGCTTGGCAGGCGATGAGCAGTTCTAC. Residues: CASSLAGDEQFY.